This entry concerns a single T cell receptor beta chain. What it binds is unknown. The data stem from a study of T cell responses to AZD1222 COVID-19 vaccine. Notes on the study in general: After the peak T cell response, and only then, were repertoires sampled. Spike-specific TCR depth and breadth grew after two AZD1222 doses. Targets within unmutated variant regions were reportedly found for nearly half of spike-specific TCRs.

The CDR3 consists of 14 residues. CDR1 is LNHDA and CDR2 is SQIVND in the germline V gene (reference sequence). V was shortened by 3 bases and J by 2 bases, with 10 bases between the two germline ends. The method was immunoSEQ multiplex PCR; TCRdb's version includes in-frame clones alone and lacks a portion of them. The top ten clones hold 8% to 9.5% of a sample with about 94,000 clones, 90% of them seen once. The source material was peripheral blood, sampled on day 0 of AZD1222 vaccination. The receptor was derived from an adult in good health. The genes are TRBV19 and TRBJ2-5; D not certain. CDR3 in amino acids: CASSIPWQQETQYF. The CDR3 DNA sequence: TGTGCCAGTAGTATCCCATGGCAGCAAGAGACCCAGTACTTC.